This T cell receptor (beta chain) came from a study of blood T cell repertoires in COVID-19 (dated by TCRdb to 2019 to 2021). In the study overall: Collaborator samples came from the United States, Italy and Spain and covered acute and convalescent phases of COVID-19. Deeply sampled blood TCRbeta repertoires from subjects exposed to, actively infected with, or recovered from COVID-19 were included in the dataset. The sample metadata nearly always contained a de-identified subject ID, COVID-19 status, age in years and sex. Where available, HLA class I and class II types were obtained from metadata supplied by the sample provider rather than from assay-based typing. The repertoires were released in a freely available public database meant as a resource for research on the immune response to SARS-CoV-2. Samples were obtained from the ongoing ImmuneRACE study (first 160 participants) and from about 1,300 subjects provided by 6 global collaborators. The material from the prospective study consisted of cDNA or gDNA derived from T cells, B-cell-depleted T cells, or PBMCs.

Enrolling through a virtual design, the prospective study's participants ranged in age from roughly 18 to 89 years and lived across 24 United States geographic areas. In the prospective study, cohorts were assigned on the basis of participant-reported clinical history obtained from a screening survey and a study questionnaire. For ImmuneRACE Cohort 3, a participant was defined as recovered based on two consecutive negative NP/OP PCR tests, clearance by a healthcare professional, or resolution of symptoms. Mobile phlebotomists in the prospective study collected whole blood, serum and a nasopharyngeal or oropharyngeal swab from every participant. Additional blood draws and questionnaires over an approximately 2-month period could optionally be provided by prospective study participants. Before DNA extraction, blood samples from the prospective study were shipped at room temperature or frozen. Note on this clone: The specificity of this receptor is unknown. No base qualities exist here, and no much larger clone lies one base off it.

The study at large found these results: The amount of clinical and demographic metadata varied by source and participant and was provided uncurated.

From the cysteine up to the phenylalanine, the CDR3 has a length of 14 residues. The only DNA kept is the CDR3, 42 bases in frame from the first base. In the germline V gene, CDR1 corresponds to KGHSH and CDR2 to LQKENI. Relative to germline, V is 6 bases shorter and J is 9 bases shorter, with 17 bases between their ends. TCRbeta CDR3 regions were amplified from genomic DNA using the immunoSEQ Assay, a bias-controlled multiplex PCR. Concerning the study's data processing: The number of nucleated cells in each sample was estimated from the amplification of reference gene primers within the assay. Sequence reads were collapsed and filtered to measure the absolute abundance of every unique TCRbeta CDR3 rearrangement. For each sample, productive Simpson clonality was calculated as the square root of Simpson's diversity index across productive rearrangements. In TCRdb, the immuneACCESS table is reduced to in-frame sequences with V and J assigned. These tables do not hold every clone; where another copy was compared, an unresolved V gene accounts for under half, and the others remain unexplained. V and J calls and clone size are those listed in that table; D and trimming were worked out from the DNA. A total of 300,000 to 450,000 clones appear in this sample, 70% to 90% of them only once. 1% to 1.5% of the sample is held by the ten biggest clonotypes.

The sequenced sample consisted of PBMCs or T cells enriched from blood (not recorded which). This receptor chain uses TRBV18 and TRBJ1-4, with TRBD1 as a weak D call on 6 bases. This TCR was sampled from a man aged 30-40 years who had recovered from COVID-19. The CDR3 sequence is CASSEAGAGKKLFF. The DNA sequence follows: TGTGCCAGCTCGGAGGCAGGGGCTGGGAAAAAACTGTTTTTT.